Reported below is one TCR beta chain. Its antigen remains unidentified. The use of a sample-barcoded 5' primer and a J-beta primer mix characterized a second PCR of 7 to 11 cycles. Each cDNA was tagged by a template-switch adaptor containing 12 random nucleotides. Using its own MiXCR run on the 5' RACE reads, TCRdb lists one record per CDR3 protein. Among approximately 1,000,000 distinct CDR3 sequences, around two fifths were seen once, and the ten largest hold roughly 14%. This specimen comes from a study of blood T cells in healthy people across ages. The study, taken as a whole, reports: Whereas aged donors had fewer naive CD4+ cells, long-lived donors had more of them and higher diversity.

Samples each had at least 5 micrograms of total RNA extracted. Trimming stripped 0 bases from V and 0 bases from J, with 10 bases between. Germline assignment: CDR1 SGHRS and CDR2 YFSETQ. The CDR3 spans 16 residues. The chain combines TRBV5-1 with TRBJ2-1; D is unclear. The TCR was taken from a man between 18 and 29 years old in good health. The source material was blood. The CDR3 region has the DNA TGCGCCAGCAGCTTGGGCGTTGGGCCCTCCTACAATGAGCAGTTCTTC. Its protein is CASSLGVGPSYNEQFF.